This T cell receptor (beta chain) appears in the sequencing data of a study of identifying expanded T cells in peripheral blood. Study-wide findings and caveats: Differentially abundant clones: 1 to 1.5 between replicates, 16.4 at about two weeks, 19 to 20 at four. Variance in clone template counts between roughly two-week samples significantly increased with total template count across all healthy donors.

Profiled with immunoSEQ multiplex PCR; TCRdb holds only in-frame clones, not every one. The data contain approximately 75,000 clones, roughly 90% of them singletons. For this clone: Its antigen is currently unknown.

The V end was cut by 2 bases, the J end by 4 bases, with 5 bases between. This CDR3 has 12 amino acids. The V gene's germline CDR1 is SNHLY and CDR2 FYNNEI. No infections or other immune events were documented during collection. The material sequenced was blood. The receptor was derived from a person between 18 and 70 years old in good health. J is TRBJ1-2 and V is TRBV2; D gene unclear. Here the CDR3 reads CASSEQIYGYTF. The CDR3 DNA sequence: TGTGCCAGCAGTGAACAGATCTATGGCTACACCTTC.